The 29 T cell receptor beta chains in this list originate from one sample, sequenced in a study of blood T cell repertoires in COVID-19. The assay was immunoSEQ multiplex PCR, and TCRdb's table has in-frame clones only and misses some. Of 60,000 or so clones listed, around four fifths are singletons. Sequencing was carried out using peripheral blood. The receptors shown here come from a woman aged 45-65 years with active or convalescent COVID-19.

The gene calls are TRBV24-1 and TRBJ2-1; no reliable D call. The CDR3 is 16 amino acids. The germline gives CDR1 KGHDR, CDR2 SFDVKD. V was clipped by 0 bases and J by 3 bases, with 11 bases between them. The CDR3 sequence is CATSDLLRSIYNEQFF. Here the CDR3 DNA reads TGTGCCACCAGTGATTTGTTACGGTCGATCTACAATGAGCAGTTCTTC.

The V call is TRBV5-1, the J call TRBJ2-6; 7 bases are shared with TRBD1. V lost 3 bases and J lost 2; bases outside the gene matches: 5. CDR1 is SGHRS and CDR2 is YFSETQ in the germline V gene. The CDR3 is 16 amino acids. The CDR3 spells CASSWAGTAGANVLTF. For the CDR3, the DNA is TGCGCCAGCAGCTGGGCCGGGACAGCTGGGGCCAACGTCCTGACTTTC.

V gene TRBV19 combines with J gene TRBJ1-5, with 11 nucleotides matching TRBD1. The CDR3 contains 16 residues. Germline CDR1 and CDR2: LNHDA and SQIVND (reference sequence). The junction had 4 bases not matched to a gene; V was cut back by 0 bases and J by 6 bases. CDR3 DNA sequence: TGTGCCAGTAGTATAGATGGGACAGGGGGTAGTCAGCCCCAGCATTTT. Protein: CASSIDGTGGSQPQHF.

The CDR3 DNA sequence: TGTGCCAGCAGCGTAACCTTGACGGGAAGGGGGAACAATGAGCAGTTCTTC. Protein: CASSVTLTGRGNNEQFF. The chain is built from TRBV9 and TRBJ2-1; the D gene is possibly TRBD1 (6 bases). The CDR3 extends over 17 amino acids. In germline, CDR1 is SGDLS, CDR2 YYNGEE. Trimming shortened V by 1 base and J by 5 bases, and 19 bases separated the two germline ends.

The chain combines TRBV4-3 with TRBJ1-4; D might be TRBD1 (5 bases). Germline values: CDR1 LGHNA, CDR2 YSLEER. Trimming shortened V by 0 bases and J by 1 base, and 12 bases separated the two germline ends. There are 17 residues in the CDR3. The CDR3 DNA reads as TGCGCCAGCAGCCAAGATAGAAGGCAGGGAACTAATGAAAAACTGTTTTTT. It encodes CASSQDRRQGTNEKLFF.

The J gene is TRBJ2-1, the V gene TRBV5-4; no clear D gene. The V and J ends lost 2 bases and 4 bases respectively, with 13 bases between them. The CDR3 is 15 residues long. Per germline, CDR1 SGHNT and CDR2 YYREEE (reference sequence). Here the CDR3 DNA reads TGTGCCAGCAGCTTAGGCGGAAGGCTTTACAATGAGCAGTTCTTC. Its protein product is CASSLGGRLYNEQFF.

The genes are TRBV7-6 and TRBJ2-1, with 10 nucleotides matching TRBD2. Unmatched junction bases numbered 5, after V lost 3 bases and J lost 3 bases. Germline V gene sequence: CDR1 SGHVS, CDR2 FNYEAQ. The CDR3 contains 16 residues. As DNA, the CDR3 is TGTGCCAGCAGCTTCCCTTTAGCGGGAGGCTACAATGAGCAGTTCTTC. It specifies CASSFPLAGGYNEQFF.

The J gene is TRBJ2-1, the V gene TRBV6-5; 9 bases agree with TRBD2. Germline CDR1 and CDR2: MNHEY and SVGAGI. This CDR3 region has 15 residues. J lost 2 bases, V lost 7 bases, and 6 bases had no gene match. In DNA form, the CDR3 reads TGTGCCAGCAAAGGTAGCGGGGGAACCTACAATGAGCAGTTCTTC. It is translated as CASKGSGGTYNEQFF.

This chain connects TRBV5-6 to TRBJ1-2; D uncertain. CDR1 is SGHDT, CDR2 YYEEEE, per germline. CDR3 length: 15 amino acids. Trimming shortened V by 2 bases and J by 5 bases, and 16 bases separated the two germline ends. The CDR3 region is CASSFQSGRRYGYTF. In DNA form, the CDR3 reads TGTGCCAGCAGCTTTCAGAGCGGGAGGAGGTATGGCTACACCTTC.

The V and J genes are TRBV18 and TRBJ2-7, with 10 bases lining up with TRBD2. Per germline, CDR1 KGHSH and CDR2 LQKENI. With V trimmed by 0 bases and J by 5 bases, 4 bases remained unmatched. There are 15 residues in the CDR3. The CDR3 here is CASSPPSGRGNEQYF. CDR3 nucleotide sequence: TGTGCCAGCTCACCACCAAGCGGGAGGGGAAACGAGCAGTACTTC.

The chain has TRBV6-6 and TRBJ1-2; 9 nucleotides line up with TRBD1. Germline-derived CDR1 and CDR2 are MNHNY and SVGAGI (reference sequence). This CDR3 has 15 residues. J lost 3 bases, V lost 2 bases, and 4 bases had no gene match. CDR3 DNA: TGTGCCAGCAGTTACCAGGGACAGGGTTACTATGGCTACACCTTC. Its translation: CASSYQGQGYYGYTF.

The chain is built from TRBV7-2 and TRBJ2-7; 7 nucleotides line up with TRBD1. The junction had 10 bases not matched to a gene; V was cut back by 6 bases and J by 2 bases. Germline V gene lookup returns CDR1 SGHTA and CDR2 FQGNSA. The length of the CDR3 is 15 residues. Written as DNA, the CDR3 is TGTGCCAGCAGTCATCGACCGGGACAGCCCTACGAGCAGTACTTC. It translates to CASSHRPGQPYEQYF.

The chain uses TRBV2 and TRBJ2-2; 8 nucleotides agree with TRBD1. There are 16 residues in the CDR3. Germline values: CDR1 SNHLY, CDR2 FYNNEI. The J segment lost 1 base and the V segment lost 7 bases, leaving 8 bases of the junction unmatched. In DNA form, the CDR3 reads TGTGCCAGCAACAGGGGGGCAAACAGGAACACCGGGGAGCTGTTTTTT. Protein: CASNRGANRNTGELFF. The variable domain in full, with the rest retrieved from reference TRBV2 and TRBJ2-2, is EPEVTQTPSHQVTQMGQEVILRCVPISNHLYFYWYRQILGQKVEFLVSFYNNEISEKSEIFDDQFSVERPDGSNFTLKIRSTKLEDSAMYFCASNRGANRNTGELFFGEGSRLTVL.

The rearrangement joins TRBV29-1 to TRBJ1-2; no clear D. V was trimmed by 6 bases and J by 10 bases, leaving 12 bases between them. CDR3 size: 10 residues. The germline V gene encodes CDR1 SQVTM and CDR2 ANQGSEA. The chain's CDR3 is CSVFVSDYTF. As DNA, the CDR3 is TGCAGCGTCTTCGTTTCAGACTACACCTTC. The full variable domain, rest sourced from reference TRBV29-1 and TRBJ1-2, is SAVISQKPSRDICQRGTSLTIQCQVDSQVTMMFWYRQQPGQSLTLIATANQGSEATYESGFVIDKFPISRPNLTFSTLTVSNMSPEDSSIYLCSVFVSDYTFGSGTRLTVV.

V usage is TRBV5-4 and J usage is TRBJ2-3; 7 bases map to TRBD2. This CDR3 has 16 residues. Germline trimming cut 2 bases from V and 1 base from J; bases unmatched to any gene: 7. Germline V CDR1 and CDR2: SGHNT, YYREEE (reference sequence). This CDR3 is CASSLAAGVGTDTQYF. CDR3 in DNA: TGTGCCAGCAGCTTAGCTGCGGGAGTCGGCACAGATACGCAGTATTTT.

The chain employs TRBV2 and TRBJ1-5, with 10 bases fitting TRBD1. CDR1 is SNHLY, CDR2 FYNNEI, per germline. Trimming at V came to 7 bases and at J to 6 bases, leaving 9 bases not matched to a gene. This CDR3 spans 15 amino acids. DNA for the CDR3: TGTGCCAGCATTTATGACAGGGGGCCCGGTCAGCCCCAGCATTTT. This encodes CASIYDRGPGQPQHF. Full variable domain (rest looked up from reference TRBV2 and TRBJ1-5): EPEVTQTPSHQVTQMGQEVILRCVPISNHLYFYWYRQILGQKVEFLVSFYNNEISEKSEIFDDQFSVERPDGSNFTLKIRSTKLEDSAMYFCASIYDRGPGQPQHFGDGTRLSIL.

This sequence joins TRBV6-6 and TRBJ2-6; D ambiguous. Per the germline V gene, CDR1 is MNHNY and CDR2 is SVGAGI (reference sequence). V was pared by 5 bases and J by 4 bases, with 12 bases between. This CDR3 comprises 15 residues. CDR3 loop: CASSNLGTGANVLTF. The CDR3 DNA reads TGTGCCAGCAGTAATCTAGGTACCGGGGCCAACGTCCTGACTTTC.

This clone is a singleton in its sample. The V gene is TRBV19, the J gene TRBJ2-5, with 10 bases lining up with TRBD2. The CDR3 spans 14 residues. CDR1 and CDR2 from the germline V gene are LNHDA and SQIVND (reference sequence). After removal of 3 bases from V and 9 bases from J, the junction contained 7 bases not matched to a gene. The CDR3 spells CASSIRAGGTSQYF. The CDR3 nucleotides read TGTGCCAGTAGTATTCGAGCGGGAGGGACTTCCCAGTACTTC.

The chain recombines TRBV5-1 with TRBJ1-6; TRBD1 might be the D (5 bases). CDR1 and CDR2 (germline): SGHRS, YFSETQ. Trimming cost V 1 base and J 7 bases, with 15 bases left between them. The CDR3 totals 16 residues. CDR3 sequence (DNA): TGCGCCAGCAGCTTGTTCGGGACCCGGGGGAATTCACCCCTCCACTTT. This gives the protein CASSLFGTRGNSPLHF.

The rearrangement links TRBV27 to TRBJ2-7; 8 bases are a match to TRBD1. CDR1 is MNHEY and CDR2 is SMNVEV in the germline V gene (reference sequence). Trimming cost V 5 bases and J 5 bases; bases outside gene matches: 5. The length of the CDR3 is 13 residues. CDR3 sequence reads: CASSRTGRDEQYF. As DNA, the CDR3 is TGTGCCAGCAGTAGGACAGGGCGGGACGAGCAGTACTTC.

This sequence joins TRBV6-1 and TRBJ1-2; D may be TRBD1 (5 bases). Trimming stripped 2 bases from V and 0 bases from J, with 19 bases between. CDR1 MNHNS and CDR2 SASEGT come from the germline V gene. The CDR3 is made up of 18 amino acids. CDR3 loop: CASSEILWGVVANYGYTF. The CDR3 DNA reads TGTGCCAGCAGTGAAATCTTATGGGGGGTTGTAGCTAACTATGGCTACACCTTC.

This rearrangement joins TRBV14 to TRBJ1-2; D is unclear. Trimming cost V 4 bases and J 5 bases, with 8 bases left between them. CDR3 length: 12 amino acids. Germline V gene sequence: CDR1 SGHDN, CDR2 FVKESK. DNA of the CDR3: TGTGCCAGCAGCCGATCCAGTTATGGCTACACCTTC. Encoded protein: CASSRSSYGYTF.

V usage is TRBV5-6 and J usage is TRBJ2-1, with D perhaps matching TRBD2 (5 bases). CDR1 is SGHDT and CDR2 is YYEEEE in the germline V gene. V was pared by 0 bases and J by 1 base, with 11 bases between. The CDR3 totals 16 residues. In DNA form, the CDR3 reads TGTGCCAGCAGCTTGGTCGCTAGCAAGTCCTACAATGAGCAGTTCTTC. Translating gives CASSLVASKSYNEQFF.

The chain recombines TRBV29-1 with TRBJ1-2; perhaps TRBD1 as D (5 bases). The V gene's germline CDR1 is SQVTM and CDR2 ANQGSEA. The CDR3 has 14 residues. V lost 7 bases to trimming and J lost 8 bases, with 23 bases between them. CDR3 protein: CSASNSTAPGGYTF. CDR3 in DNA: TGCAGCGCTTCTAACTCGACAGCCCCAGGAGGCTACACCTTC.

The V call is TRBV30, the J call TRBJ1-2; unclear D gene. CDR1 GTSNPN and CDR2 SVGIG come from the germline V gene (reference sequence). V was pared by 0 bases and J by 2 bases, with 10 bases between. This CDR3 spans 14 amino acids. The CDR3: CAWSVRQANYGYTF. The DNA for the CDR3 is TGTGCCTGGAGTGTACGGCAGGCCAACTATGGCTACACCTTC.

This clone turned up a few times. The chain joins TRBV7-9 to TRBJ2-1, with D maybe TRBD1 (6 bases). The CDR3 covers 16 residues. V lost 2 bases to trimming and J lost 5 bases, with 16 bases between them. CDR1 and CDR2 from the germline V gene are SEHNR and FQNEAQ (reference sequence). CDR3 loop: CASSLRSGAQDNEQFF. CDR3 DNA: TGTGCCAGCAGCTTAAGGTCAGGGGCGCAGGACAATGAGCAGTTCTTC.

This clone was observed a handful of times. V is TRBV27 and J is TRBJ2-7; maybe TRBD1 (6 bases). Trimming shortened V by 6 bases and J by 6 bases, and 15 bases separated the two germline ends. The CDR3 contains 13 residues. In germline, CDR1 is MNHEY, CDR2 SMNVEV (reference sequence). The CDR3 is CASRYRQEREQYF. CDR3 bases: TGTGCCAGCAGATATAGACAGGAACGCGAGCAGTACTTC.

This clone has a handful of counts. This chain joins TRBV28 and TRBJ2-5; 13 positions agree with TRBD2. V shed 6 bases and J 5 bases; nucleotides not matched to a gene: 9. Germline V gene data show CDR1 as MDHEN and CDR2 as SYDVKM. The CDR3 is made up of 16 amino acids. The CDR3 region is CASRAGLAGVRETQYF. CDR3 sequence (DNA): TGTGCCAGCAGGGCCGGACTAGCGGGAGTCCGCGAGACCCAGTACTTC. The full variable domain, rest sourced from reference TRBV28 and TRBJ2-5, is DVKVTQSSRYLVKRTGEKVFLECVQDMDHENMFWYRQDPGLGLRLIYFSYDVKMKEKGDIPEGYSVSREKKERFSLILESASTNQTSMYLCASRAGLAGVRETQYFGPGTRLLVL.

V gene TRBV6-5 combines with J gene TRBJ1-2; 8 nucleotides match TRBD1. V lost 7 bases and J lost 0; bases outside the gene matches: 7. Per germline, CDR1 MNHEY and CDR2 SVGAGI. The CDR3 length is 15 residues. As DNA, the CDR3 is TGTGCCAGCAAAGGGGGGACAGGCTCTAACTATGGCTACACCTTC. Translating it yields CASKGGTGSNYGYTF.